This T cell receptor (beta chain) was obtained from a study of cytomegalovirus exposure and HLA in healthy donors. The PCR employed 60 Vbeta primers together with 13 Jbeta primers. TCRdb's copy holds only in-frame clones and misses some; the assay was immunoSEQ multiplex PCR. The table counts 35,000 to 45,000 clones; more than 3% lies in the top ten. CDR1 and CDR2 from the germline V gene are SGHKS and YYEKEE (reference sequence). This CDR3 has 15 amino acids. V shed 4 bases and J 2 bases; nucleotides not matched to a gene: 3. About this clone: Its antigen is not identified.

Study conclusions and caveats: Later analysis suggested most CMV-associated TCR beta chains were HLA-restricted.

This chain connects TRBV5-5 to TRBJ2-6; TRBD1 aligns across 7 bases. Sequencing was done on a sample of PBMCs. This receptor was obtained from a male donor in good health and CMV-seronegative. The CDR3 reads CASSGTGAGANVLTF. CDR3 DNA sequence: TGTGCCAGCAGCGGAACAGGGGCTGGGGCCAACGTCCTGACTTTC. The variable domain in full, with the rest retrieved from reference TRBV5-5 and TRBJ2-6, is DAGVTQSPTHLIKTRGQQVTLRCSPISGHKSVSWYQQVLGQGPQFIFQYYEKEERGRGNFPDRFSARQFPNYSSELNVNALLLGDSALYLCASSGTGAGANVLTFGAGSRLTVL.